This T cell receptor beta chain was identified in a study of blood T cell repertoires in COVID-19. Study as a whole: Whether acute or convalescent, the COVID-19 samples came from the United States, Italy and Spain. T cells, B-cell-depleted T cells, or PBMCs provided the cDNA or gDNA that served as material.

Study processing details: Reference gene primer amplification yielded estimated nucleated cell counts. This table comes from immunoSEQ multiplex PCR, and its TCRdb copy is limited to in-frame clones, with some not included. D and trimming were read from the DNA, whereas the V and J calls and clone size are those reported in that table. Of 200,000 to 250,000 clones detected, about 85% appear once; the ten largest clones hold 10% to 15%. Germline-derived CDR1 and CDR2 are SGHDN and FVKESK. V shed 3 bases and J 8 bases; nucleotides not matched to a gene: 20. The CDR3 loop spans 19 amino acids. The sample taken for sequencing was peripheral blood. This TCR came from a woman younger than 30 who had recovered from COVID-19. The chain links TRBV14 to TRBJ2-1, with 9 bases fitting TRBD2. The CDR3 DNA follows: TGTGCCAGCAGCCAGGCGGGACTAGCTCTCATCCCGGGTATCGATGAGCAGTTCTTC. It is translated as CASSQAGLALIPGIDEQFF.